Given below is one T cell receptor (beta chain) in context. The data derive from a study of blood T cell repertoires in COVID-19. Overall study: PBMCs, B-cell-depleted T cells, or T cells were the source of the cDNA or gDNA that made up the material.

Germline V lookup: CDR1 MNHEY, CDR2 SVGAGI. Trimming cost V 0 bases and J 0 bases, with 9 bases left between them. The CDR3 runs 16 residues. Repertoires were generated with immunoSEQ multiplex PCR, while TCRdb's copy carries only in-frame clones and drops some. This sample carries 250,000 to 300,000 clones, roughly 79% of them seen once, and the ten largest clones take about 3.2%. The specimen sequenced was peripheral blood. This receptor was taken from a woman aged 60-75 years with active or convalescent COVID-19. The chain combines TRBV6-5 with TRBJ1-3; D may be TRBD1 (5 bases). The CDR3 sequence is CASSYSRQISGNTIYF. The CDR3 region has the DNA TGTGCCAGCAGTTACTCGAGACAGATCTCTGGAAACACCATATATTTT.